One sample yielded the 32 T cell receptor beta chains listed below, sequenced in a study of T cell responses to AZD1222 COVID-19 vaccine. The table came from immunoSEQ multiplex PCR; TCRdb's copy has only in-frame clones and leaves some out. The sample shows 90,000 to 120,000 clones, approximately 92% of them seen only once. The sample in question was peripheral blood, obtained 28 days after the second AZD1222 dose. The receptor source for this set is an adult who received the AZD1222 COVID-19 vaccine.

The chain has TRBV6-1 and TRBJ1-2; D may be TRBD1 (6 bases). Germline-derived CDR1 and CDR2 are MNHNS and SASEGT. The ends were cut back, 7 bases at V and 5 bases at J, with 14 bases in the middle. The CDR3 has 13 residues. CDR3 DNA: TGTGCCAGCAACTTAGGGACACTATATGGCTACACCTTC. Its protein is CASNLGTLYGYTF.

V and J are TRBV7-2 and TRBJ2-7; D is ambiguous. Trimming cost V 2 bases and J 7 bases, with 6 bases left between them. This CDR3 has 11 amino acids. Looked up from germline, CDR1 is SGHTA and CDR2 is FQGNSA. The CDR3 nucleotides are TGTGCCAGCAGCTTAAGTACGGAGCAGTACTTC. It yields the protein CASSLSTEQYF.

The gene calls are TRBV3-1 (or the pseudogene TRBV3-2) and TRBJ2-7; D possibly corresponds to TRBD2 (5 bases). CDR1 is LGHDT, CDR2 YNNKEL, per germline (reference sequence). The length of the CDR3 is 15 residues. Deletions cut 0 bases from V and 0 bases from J, with 9 bases between. The DNA for the CDR3 is TGTGCCAGCAGCCAAGAAAGCGGCCGCTCCTACGAGCAGTACTTC. Translated: CASSQESGRSYEQYF.

This rearrangement joins TRBV28 to TRBJ2-7; 7 positions match TRBD2. This CDR3 has 14 amino acids. Germline-derived CDR1 and CDR2 are MDHEN and SYDVKM. The trim removed 9 bases at V and 0 bases at J, leaving 8 bases unmatched. CDR3 nucleotide sequence: TGTGCCAGTTCCAGGGAGGGAACCTCCTACGAGCAGTACTTC. It specifies CASSREGTSYEQYF.

The V gene is TRBV10-3, the J gene TRBJ1-3; D possibly corresponds to TRBD1 (6 bases). Per the germline V gene, CDR1 is ENHRY and CDR2 is SYGVKD. This CDR3 region has 13 residues. Deletions cut 7 bases from V and 2 bases from J, with 9 bases between. CDR3 nucleotides: TGTGCCATCACAGGGGTGGCTGGAAACACCATATATTTT. This translates into CAITGVAGNTIYF.

CDR3 amino acids: CASSERASYEQYF. The CDR3 DNA reads as TGTGCCAGCAGTGAAAGGGCGTCCTACGAGCAGTACTTC. The chain combines TRBV6-1 with TRBJ2-7; D is ambiguous. Per germline, CDR1 MNHNS and CDR2 SASEGT. Trimming took 2 bases from V and 1 from J, leaving 6 bases between them. The CDR3 totals 13 residues.

This clone has a single count. The chain combines TRBV27 with TRBJ2-5; 11 nucleotides align to TRBD2. Germline CDR1 is MNHEY and CDR2 is SMNVEV (reference sequence). Unmatched junction bases numbered 9, after V lost 7 bases and J lost 5 bases. The CDR3 sequence is 15 residues long. The CDR3 DNA is TGTGCCAGCACCGCCGGGACTAGCGGTAGGGAGACCCAGTACTTC. It encodes CASTAGTSGRETQYF.

This chain joins TRBV5-4 and TRBJ2-3; possibly TRBD2 for D (6 bases). The CDR3 contains 16 residues. Per germline, CDR1 SGHNT and CDR2 YYREEE (reference sequence). V dropped 4 bases and J dropped 2 bases, with 17 bases sitting between them. The CDR3 is CASSPSRRVNTDTQYF. CDR3 bases: TGTGCCAGCAGCCCTTCTAGGAGGGTAAACACAGATACGCAGTATTTT.

The chain has TRBV2 and TRBJ2-6; D may be TRBD1 (6 bases). The V end lost 5 bases, the J end lost 6 bases, and 11 bases lay between the germline ends. The CDR3 runs 14 residues. Germline lookup yields CDR1 SNHLY and CDR2 FYNNEI. CDR3 sequence (DNA): TGTGCCAGCAGTATTAGACAGGCGGCCAACGTCCTGACTTTC. This sequence encodes CASSIRQAANVLTF. The whole variable domain, filled in from reference TRBV2 and TRBJ2-6, reads EPEVTQTPSHQVTQMGQEVILRCVPISNHLYFYWYRQILGQKVEFLVSFYNNEISEKSEIFDDQFSVERPDGSNFTLKIRSTKLEDSAMYFCASSIRQAANVLTFGAGSRLTVL.

This chain connects TRBV7-3 to TRBJ2-1, with D possibly matching TRBD2 (6 bases). The germline V gene has CDR1 SGHTA and CDR2 FQGTGA. The germline V and J ends were trimmed by 3 bases and 1 base, with 10 bases remaining between them. This CDR3 contains 15 residues. CDR3 nucleotide sequence: TGTGCCAGCAGCTTGCTCGGGGGATCCTACAATGAGCAGTTCTTC. This codes for CASSLLGGSYNEQFF.

The rearrangement joins TRBV20-1 to TRBJ1-2; no definite D call. The V gene's germline CDR1 is DFQATT and CDR2 SNEGSKA (reference sequence). This CDR3 is 14 amino acids long. The V gene lost 3 bases and the J gene lost 7 bases, with 18 bases spanning the gap. The CDR3: CSASPPGKGLGYTF. The CDR3 DNA follows: TGCAGTGCTAGTCCCCCCGGGAAAGGGCTTGGCTACACCTTC.

The gene calls are TRBV19 and TRBJ1-4, with unresolved D. There are 15 residues in the CDR3. V shed 3 bases and J shed 2 bases, with 10 bases lying between them. Germline V gene data show CDR1 as LNHDA and CDR2 as SQIVND (reference sequence). DNA of the CDR3: TGTGCCAGTAGTATGGCAATCGGGACTAATGAAAAACTGTTTTTT. It codes for CASSMAIGTNEKLFF.

This clone was recorded once. This sequence joins TRBV7-9 and TRBJ2-7, with D tentatively TRBD2 (6 bases). The CDR3 runs 14 residues. With 7 bases removed from V and 2 bases from J, the gap between germline ends came to 15 bases. Germline CDR1 and CDR2: SEHNR and FQNEAQ (reference sequence). CDR3 protein: CASTIGPGAYEQYF. As DNA, the CDR3 is TGTGCCAGCACCATTGGTCCGGGGGCCTACGAGCAGTACTTC. Full variable domain (remainder filled in from reference TRBV7-9 and TRBJ2-7): DTGVSQNPRHKITKRGQNVTFRCDPISEHNRLYWYRQTLGQGPEFLTYFQNEAQLEKSRLLSDRFSAERPKGSFSTLEIQRTEQGDSAMYLCASTIGPGAYEQYFGPGTRLTVT.

The genes are TRBV28 and TRBJ1-5, with a tentative D call TRBD1 (5 bases). CDR1 is MDHEN, CDR2 SYDVKM, per germline. Trimming removed 2 bases at V and 2 bases at J, with 31 bases between. This CDR3 spans 22 amino acids. CDR3 coding DNA: TGTGCCAGCAGTTTAGAATCCCCGGGACGAAGGAGGTTCGTTATCGGCAATCAGCCCCAGCATTTT. Amino acid sequence: CASSLESPGRRRFVIGNQPQHF.

This clone appeared a few times. The V call is TRBV5-1, the J call TRBJ2-7; D not resolved. This CDR3 contains 12 residues. The germline V and J ends were trimmed by 0 bases and 0 bases, with 1 base remaining between them. Per the germline V gene, CDR1 is SGHRS and CDR2 is YFSETQ. In DNA form, the CDR3 reads TGCGCCAGCAGCTTGGCCTCCTACGAGCAGTACTTC. Translation: CASSLASYEQYF.

This chain links TRBV11-3 with TRBJ2-2; D is undetermined. V was trimmed by 5 bases and J by 6 bases, leaving 13 bases between them. The CDR3 is 14 amino acids. Germline-derived CDR1 and CDR2 are SGHNT and YENEEA. In DNA, the CDR3 is TGTGCCAGCAGCGCACAATATTCGTCCGGGGAGCTGTTTTTT. Its protein product is CASSAQYSSGELFF.

The rearrangement links TRBV6-5 to TRBJ1-1, with D perhaps matching TRBD1 (6 bases). CDR1 and CDR2 from the germline V gene are MNHEY and SVGAGI. The CDR3 is made up of 14 amino acids. V was clipped by 2 bases and J by 6 bases, with 13 bases between them. CDR3 coding DNA: TGTGCCAGCAGTTACCGCAGGGGCTCAGCTGAAGCTTTCTTT. Its translation: CASSYRRGSAEAFF.

This clone came up once. The V gene is TRBV13, the J gene TRBJ2-1; no firm D call. The CDR3 covers 16 residues. Germline loops: CDR1 PRHDT, CDR2 FYEKMQ (reference sequence). V was trimmed by 1 base and J by 2 bases, leaving 12 bases between them. The chain's CDR3 is CASSLVRIRTYNEQFF. CDR3 DNA: TGTGCCAGCAGCTTAGTGAGGATTAGGACCTACAATGAGCAGTTCTTC.

A single count supports this clone. The genes are TRBV7-9 and TRBJ2-7; D remains unclear. Trimming took 4 bases from V and 0 from J, leaving 13 bases between them. The CDR3 is 15 amino acids. From germline, CDR1 is SEHNR and CDR2 FQNEAQ (reference sequence). CDR3 nucleotide sequence: TGTGCCAGCAGCTCGTGGACCCGAGGCTCCTACGAGCAGTACTTC. Translated, it gives CASSSWTRGSYEQYF.

This rearrangement joins TRBV19 to TRBJ2-2, with 9 bases matching TRBD2. This CDR3 contains 16 residues. J gave up 0 bases and V 5 bases, and 4 bases lay outside the gene matches. Germline values: CDR1 LNHDA, CDR2 SQIVND (reference sequence). CDR3 bases: TGTGCCAGTAGTTCCTCTAGCGGGACGAACACCGGGGAGCTGTTTTTT. Protein: CASSSSSGTNTGELFF.

This chain joins TRBV7-2 and TRBJ1-2; 7 bases fit TRBD1. Unmatched junction bases numbered 5, after V lost 4 bases and J lost 0 bases. The CDR3 has 15 amino acids. Per germline, CDR1 SGHTA and CDR2 FQGNSA. The CDR3 DNA is TGTGCCAGCAGCTCGCAGGGACAGTCTAACTATGGCTACACCTTC. It is translated as CASSSQGQSNYGYTF.

As to this clone: This sample also contains other DNA sequences that code for the same CDR3. The chain carries TRBV7-9 and TRBJ1-4, with TRBD1 as a possible D gene (6 bases). The V gene's germline CDR1 is SEHNR and CDR2 FQNEAQ (reference sequence). CDR3 length equals 14 residues. V lost 5 bases to trimming and J lost 2 bases, with 9 bases between them. This chain's CDR3 is CASSQGQTNEKLFF. CDR3 nucleotides: TGTGCCAGCAGCCAAGGACAGACTAATGAAAAACTGTTTTTT.

The V gene is TRBV15, the J gene TRBJ2-7, with 7 bases identical to TRBD1. Germline CDR1 reads LNHNV; CDR2 reads YYDKDF (reference sequence). The CDR3 has 15 amino acids. The trim removed 5 bases at V and 1 base at J, leaving 8 bases unmatched. CDR3 sequence (DNA): TGTGCCACCAGCGGGCCCCGACAGGGATCCTACGAGCAGTACTTC. It codes for CATSGPRQGSYEQYF.

The rearrangement links TRBV12-5 to TRBJ2-2; D ambiguous. Trimming took 0 bases from V and 4 from J, leaving 12 bases between them. Germline loops: CDR1 LGHNT, CDR2 FRNRAP. The CDR3 contains 16 residues. The CDR3 bases are TGTGCTAGTGGTTTGGTTTCGGGCTTGGCCACCGGGGAGCTGTTTTTT. It encodes CASGLVSGLATGELFF.

A few counts support this clone. The chain uses TRBV2 and TRBJ2-5; D is possibly TRBD2 (5 bases). CDR3 length: 13 residues. With 6 bases removed from V and 2 bases from J, the gap between germline ends came to 10 bases. Germline CDR1 is SNHLY and CDR2 is FYNNEI. The CDR3 DNA reads as TGTGCCAGCAGCGCGGACTCGCAAGAGACCCAGTACTTC. The encoded protein is CASSADSQETQYF. Full variable domain (remainder filled in from reference TRBV2 and TRBJ2-5): EPEVTQTPSHQVTQMGQEVILRCVPISNHLYFYWYRQILGQKVEFLVSFYNNEISEKSEIFDDQFSVERPDGSNFTLKIRSTKLEDSAMYFCASSADSQETQYFGPGTRLLVL.

This clone occurred once. The chain employs TRBV15 and TRBJ2-1; D not certain. The germline V and J ends were trimmed by 2 bases and 9 bases, with 11 bases remaining between them. Looked up from germline, CDR1 is LNHNV and CDR2 is YYDKDF (reference sequence). The CDR3 has 13 residues. CDR3 sequence reads: CATSRSLPGEQFF. DNA for the CDR3: TGTGCCACCAGCAGATCACTTCCGGGTGAGCAGTTCTTC.

The V and J genes are TRBV7-3 and TRBJ1-2; D is unclear. This CDR3 contains 14 residues. Looked up from germline, CDR1 is SGHTA and CDR2 is FQGTGA. Deletions cut 0 bases from V and 6 bases from J, with 11 bases between. CDR3 residues: CASSLTGQKDGYTF. CDR3 sequence (DNA): TGTGCCAGCAGCTTAACAGGGCAAAAGGATGGCTACACCTTC.

The genes are TRBV5-1 and TRBJ1-2; D is possibly TRBD1 (6 bases). The V gene's germline CDR1 is SGHRS and CDR2 YFSETQ. The CDR3 covers 15 residues. V was clipped by 2 bases and J by 3 bases, with 14 bases between them. Here the CDR3 reads CASSLSPRQDYGYTF. In DNA form, the CDR3 reads TGCGCCAGCAGCTTATCCCCCCGACAGGACTATGGCTACACCTTC.

This rearrangement joins TRBV5-6 to TRBJ2-2; D might be TRBD1 (6 bases). Germline CDR1 and CDR2: SGHDT and YYEEEE. The CDR3 sequence is 13 residues long. V shed 9 bases and J shed 1 base, with 10 bases lying between them. The CDR3 loop reads CATTDRNTGELFF. In DNA, the CDR3 is TGTGCCACCACGGACAGGAACACCGGGGAGCTGTTTTTT.

This clone appeared a few times. This rearrangement joins TRBV10-1 to TRBJ2-7; 7 bases align to TRBD1. Germline loops: CDR1 WNHNN, CDR2 SYGVQD (reference sequence). Germline trimming cut 7 bases from V and 3 bases from J; bases unmatched to any gene: 3. This CDR3 comprises 12 residues. This chain's CDR3 is CASNWDSYEQYF. The DNA of the CDR3 is TGCGCCAGCAATTGGGACAGCTACGAGCAGTACTTC.

The chain carries TRBV5-8 and TRBJ2-1; tentative D call: TRBD2 (5 bases). Germline loops: CDR1 SGHTS, CDR2 YDEGEE. Trimming removed 4 bases from V and 5 bases from J, with 10 bases in between. The CDR3 covers 13 residues. The CDR3 loop is CASSITGNNEQFF. The CDR3 DNA sequence: TGTGCCAGCAGCATAACGGGGAACAATGAGCAGTTCTTC.

The chain employs TRBV10-3 and TRBJ1-5, with TRBD1 identical over 9 bases. Germline V CDR1 and CDR2: ENHRY, SYGVKD. This CDR3 spans 16 amino acids. V shed 4 bases, J shed 1 base, and the junction held 5 bases outside the gene matches. In DNA form, the CDR3 reads TGTGCCATCAGTGGAACCGGGACAGGGAGCAATCAGCCCCAGCATTTT. As protein: CAISGTGTGSNQPQHF.